The present entry profiles one T cell receptor (beta chain) with its context. Its antigen is undetermined. This sample stems from a study of cytomegalovirus exposure and HLA in healthy donors. Study-wide results and limits: Among the sequence variants, a highly shared cluster was likely an artifact of sequencing.

As for the donors, each was a healthy bone marrow donor. CDR3 length: 14 residues. CDR1 and CDR2 from the germline V gene are SGHRS and YFSETQ. V lost 4 bases to trimming and J lost 1 base; unmatched junction nucleotides: 5. The PCR employed 60 Vbeta primers together with 13 Jbeta primers. Profiled with immunoSEQ multiplex PCR; TCRdb holds only in-frame clones, not every one. The top ten clones hold approximately 7% of a sample with about 72,000 clones, roughly four fifths of them seen once. The J gene is TRBJ2-7, the V gene TRBV5-1, with 7 nucleotides matching TRBD1. The sequenced sample consisted of PBMCs. This sequence was found in a human donor in good health. Here the CDR3 reads CASSDRDSSYEQYF. CDR3 coding DNA: TGCGCCAGCAGCGATCGGGACAGTTCCTACGAGCAGTACTTC.